Listed below are T cell receptor beta chains from one sample, sequenced in a study of OX40 agonist ivuxolimab in advanced cancers. Assay: immunoSEQ multiplex PCR; the TCRdb copy retains only in-frame clones and omits some. This sample has about 60,000 clones, with about 83% found just once. Sequences were derived from CD4+ or CD8+ T cells sorted from blood, sampled in a trial of the OX40 agonist ivuxolimab. Receptors originate from an adult with an advanced solid tumor such as melanoma, head and neck, liver or kidney cancer. Each CDR3 is given with its conserved first and last residue. A D gene is named only where the DNA matches it firmly. Rows may omit the clone size; those that give it use once, few, many or a size class.

>TRBJ2-2|TRBV9|few|-
TGTGCCAGCAGCACCCGAGCGGGTGGAGGGACCGGGGAGCTGTTTTTT
CASSTRAGGGTGELFF
>TRBJ1-3|TRBV30|-|-
TGTGCCTGGAACAGGGTGTCTGGAAACACCATATATTTT
CAWNRVSGNTIYF
>TRBJ1-1|TRBV11-3|-|-
TGTGCCAGCAGCTTGGGGGGAAACACTGAAGCTTTCTTT
CASSLGGNTEAFF
>TRBJ2-1|TRBV11-1|once|-
TGTGCCAGCCGATCCTATGGACTCGCGAGCTCCTACAATGAGCAGTTCTTC
CASRSYGLASSYNEQFF
>TRBJ1-5|TRBV7-2|-|-
TGTGCCAGCAGCTTAGCGGGGAGTGTCAATCAGCCCCAGCATTTT
CASSLAGSVNQPQHF
>TRBJ2-5|TRBV7-8|-|TRBD1
TGTGCCAGCAGCTTAGACCTAGTAGGGCTAACAGGGGACCAGTACTTC
CASSLDLVGLTGDQYF
>TRBJ2-1|TRBV7-3|-|TRBD2
TGTGCCAGCAGCTCGTCCCCGGGGGGGAGGGAGCAGTTCTTC
CASSSSPGGREQFF
>TRBJ2-1|TRBV7-8|-|TRBD2
TGTGCCAGCAGCCCTAGGACTAGCGGGAGGCCGAATGAGCAGTTCTTC
CASSPRTSGRPNEQFF
>TRBJ2-3|TRBV28|-|TRBD2
TGTGCCAGCTCCTCAGGCGGGGGTATCACAGATACGCAGTATTTT
CASSSGGGITDTQYF
>TRBJ2-1|TRBV6-6|-|TRBD2
TGTGCCAGCACAATCGCAGCGGGACCCTCCTACAATGAGCAGTTCTTC
CASTIAAGPSYNEQFF
>TRBJ2-3|TRBV5-1|-|-
TGCGCCAGCAGCTTGGTGGATACGCAGTATTTT
CASSLVDTQYF
>TRBJ1-1|TRBV18|-|-
TGTGCCAGCTCACATGGTGGGGGCGAGACTGAAGCTTTCTTT
CASSHGGGETEAFF
>TRBJ1-1|TRBV19|few|-
TGTGCCAGTAGTATAGTACCCAGGGGAACTGAAGCTTTCTTT
CASSIVPRGTEAFF
>TRBJ1-1|TRBV27|once|TRBD1
TGTGCCACCAGGGGGGGGAACACTGAAGCTTTCTTT
CATRGGNTEAFF
>TRBJ2-3|TRBV7-7|few|TRBD1
TGTGCCAGCAGCTTAACAGGGGGAACAGATACGCAGTATTTT
CASSLTGGTDTQYF
>TRBJ2-7|TRBV27|-|-
TGTGCCAGCAGCCAAGGGGGGGATAGGTCCTACGAGCAGTACTTC
CASSQGGDRSYEQYF
>TRBJ2-7|TRBV10-3|-|-
TGTGCCATCAGTCCTTCCGATGCCTCCTACGAGCAGTACTTC
CAISPSDASYEQYF
>TRBJ2-1|TRBV7-3|-|-
TGTGCCAGCAGCTTTATGTCCCAAGCGGAGCAGTTCTTC
CASSFMSQAEQFF
>TRBJ2-2|TRBV10-2|-|TRBD2
TGCGCCAGCAGTGAAGGGAGGGCTGGCACCGGGGAGCTGTTTTTT
CASSEGRAGTGELFF